The present entry profiles one T cell receptor (beta chain) with its context. Its antigen is not identified. Profiled with immunoSEQ multiplex PCR; TCRdb holds only in-frame clones, not every one. Of tens of thousands of clones in the sample, roughly 93% were seen once. These data come from a study of graft-versus-host responses after intestinal transplantation. Germline values: CDR1 SNHLY, CDR2 FYNNEI. CDR3 length: 15 amino acids. Trimming pared 1 base from V and 0 bases from J, leaving 7 bases between. This receptor was taken from a human donor who was the organ donor for an intestinal transplant. The chain couples TRBV2 to TRBJ1-5, with D possibly matching TRBD1 (5 bases). This sample comprised unstimulated CD8+ T cells sorted from spleen or lymph node cells, obtained before transplant. Written as DNA, the CDR3 is TGTGCCAGCAGTGAAGGACAGTATAGCAATCAGCCCCAGCATTTT. This translates into CASSEGQYSNQPQHF.